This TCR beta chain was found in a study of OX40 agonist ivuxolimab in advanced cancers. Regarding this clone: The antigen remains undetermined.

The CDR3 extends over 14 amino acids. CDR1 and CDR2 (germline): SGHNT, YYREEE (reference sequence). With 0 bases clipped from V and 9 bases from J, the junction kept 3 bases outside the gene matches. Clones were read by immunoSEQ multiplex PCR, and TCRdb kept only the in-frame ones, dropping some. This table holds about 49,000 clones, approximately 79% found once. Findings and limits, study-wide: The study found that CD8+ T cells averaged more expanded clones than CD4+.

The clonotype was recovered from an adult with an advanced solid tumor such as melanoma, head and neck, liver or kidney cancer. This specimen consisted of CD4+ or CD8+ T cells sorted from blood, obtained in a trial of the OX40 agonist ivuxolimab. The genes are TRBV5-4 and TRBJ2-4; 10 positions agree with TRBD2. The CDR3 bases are TGTGCCAGCAGCTTGGAGCGGGAGGGCAGCATTCAGTACTTC. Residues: CASSLEREGSIQYF.